What follows are 23 T cell receptor beta chains derived from one specimen sequenced in a study of T cell responses to AZD1222 COVID-19 vaccine. Profiled with immunoSEQ multiplex PCR; TCRdb holds only in-frame clones, not every one. The sample yields about 140,000 clones, 90% to 95% seen once. The sample here was peripheral blood, taken after recovery from COVID-19. Receptors originate from an adult who had recovered from COVID-19.

The V and J genes are TRBV5-8 and TRBJ1-2, with D perhaps matching TRBD1 (5 bases). In germline, CDR1 is SGHTS, CDR2 YDEGEE. The CDR3 totals 14 residues. The V end was cut by 0 bases, the J end by 6 bases, with 12 bases between. The CDR3 region has the DNA TGTGCCAGCAGCTTGGCCTGGGGGGACGATGGCTACACCTTC. It codes for CASSLAWGDDGYTF.

The chain couples TRBV5-1 to TRBJ2-7, with 10 bases that match TRBD1. The J segment lost 5 bases and the V segment lost 2 bases, leaving 4 bases of the junction unmatched. From germline, CDR1 is SGHRS and CDR2 YFSETQ. The CDR3 runs to 14 residues. The CDR3 sequence: CASSFGTGVDEQYF. CDR3 sequence (DNA): TGCGCCAGCAGCTTCGGGACAGGGGTTGACGAGCAGTACTTC.

This sequence joins TRBV4-2 and TRBJ2-3; no clear D. The CDR3 spans 14 residues. Trimming left V 4 bases short and J 0 bases short, with 8 bases between. CDR1 is LGHNA and CDR2 is YNFKEQ in the germline V gene. CDR3 region: CASSLQLSTDTQYF. CDR3 DNA: TGTGCCAGCAGCCTCCAGCTTAGCACAGATACGCAGTATTTT.

The chain couples TRBV21-1 to TRBJ2-3; the DNA was not compared with TRBD1, the D call given in the table. TRBV21-1 is designated a pseudogene. This CDR3 has 14 residues. CDR3 protein: CASSKRTGTDTQYF. CDR3 coding DNA: TGTGCCAGCAGCAAACGGACAGGCACAGATACGCAGTATTTT.

V gene TRBV5-1 combines with J gene TRBJ2-1, with TRBD2 as a possible D gene (6 bases). The V end was cut by 3 bases, the J end by 6 bases, with 16 bases between. The CDR3 length is 15 residues. Germline V gene lookup returns CDR1 SGHRS and CDR2 YFSETQ. The CDR3 is CASSSAGGTGNEQFF. DNA of the CDR3: TGCGCCAGCAGCTCCGCCGGGGGAACAGGCAATGAGCAGTTCTTC.

This sequence joins TRBV14 and TRBJ2-2, with 8 bases lining up with TRBD2. The trim removed 3 bases at V and 5 bases at J, leaving 11 bases unmatched. CDR1 SGHDN and CDR2 FVKESK come from the germline V gene. The CDR3 sequence is 17 residues long. In DNA, the CDR3 is TGTGCCAGCAGCCAGCTTTCACTAGCGGAGGGGACCGGGGAGCTGTTTTTT. This translates into CASSQLSLAEGTGELFF.

The chain employs TRBV19 and TRBJ2-2; 11 bases line up with TRBD1. Germline CDR1 and CDR2: LNHDA and SQIVND (reference sequence). The J segment lost 7 bases and the V segment lost 7 bases, leaving 8 bases of the junction unmatched. The CDR3 runs to 15 residues. The CDR3 region is CASTYRTGGGGELFF. CDR3 DNA: TGTGCCAGTACCTATAGGACAGGGGGCGGCGGGGAGCTGTTTTTT. The full variable domain, completed using reference TRBV19 and TRBJ2-2, is DGGITQSPKYLFRKEGQNVTLSCEQNLNHDAMYWYRQDPGQGLRLIYYSQIVNDFQKGDIAEGYSVSREKKESFPLTVTSAQKNPTAFYLCASTYRTGGGGELFFGEGSRLTVL.

The rearrangement links TRBV7-8 to TRBJ2-3, with a possible D match to TRBD1 (5 bases). Germline V gene data show CDR1 as SGHVS and CDR2 as FQNEAQ. This CDR3 spans 16 amino acids. With 1 base removed from V and 4 bases from J, the gap between germline ends came to 15 bases. The CDR3: CASSLGFGRGPDTQYF. In nucleotides, the CDR3 is TGTGCCAGCAGCTTAGGTTTTGGAAGGGGCCCAGATACGCAGTATTTT.

This clone was counted a few times. V usage is TRBV11-2 and J usage is TRBJ1-1; no reliable D call. CDR3 length: 14 residues. Germline CDR1 is SGHAT and CDR2 is FQNNGV. Trimming stripped 4 bases from V and 1 base from J, with 10 bases between. The CDR3: CASSSPEGNTEAFF. CDR3 coding DNA: TGTGCCAGCAGCTCCCCAGAGGGGAACACTGAAGCTTTCTTT.

The chain couples TRBV4-2 to TRBJ2-1; TRBD2 is a possible D gene (6 bases). Trimming cost V 4 bases and J 0 bases, with 13 bases left between them. The CDR3 contains 16 residues. The germline gives CDR1 LGHNA, CDR2 YNFKEQ. The CDR3 sequence: CASSLVAVSSYNEQFF. DNA of the CDR3: TGTGCCAGCAGCCTGGTAGCGGTCAGCTCCTACAATGAGCAGTTCTTC.

V is TRBV6-1 and J is TRBJ1-5, with D perhaps TRBD1 (6 bases). The CDR3 extends over 16 amino acids. Germline assignment: CDR1 MNHNS and CDR2 SASEGT. Between the trimmed V and J ends, which lost 0 bases and 6 bases, there was a span of 15 bases. The CDR3 nucleotides are TGTGCCAGCAGTGAAGCGTGGGGGGGCGCGAGTCAGCCCCAGCATTTT. Translated: CASSEAWGGASQPQHF.

The CDR3 sequence is CASGEGGGTEAFF. The CDR3 DNA follows: TGCGCCAGCGGAGAGGGAGGAGGCACTGAAGCTTTCTTT. The rearrangement uses TRBV5-1 and TRBJ1-1; no clear D. Trimming removed 7 bases from V and 4 bases from J, with 14 bases in between. The CDR3 spans 13 residues. Germline V gives CDR1 SGHRS, CDR2 YFSETQ.

CDR3 sequence (DNA): TGTGCCACCAGCCCCTCGGGACAGGGCTACTACAATGAGCAGTTCTTC. Translation: CATSPSGQGYYNEQFF. The chain has TRBV24-1 and TRBJ2-1; 9 bases align to TRBD1. Germline V CDR1 and CDR2: KGHDR, SFDVKD. This CDR3 has 16 amino acids. The junction had 9 bases not matched to a gene; V was cut back by 7 bases and J by 3 bases.

This clone was observed once. This sample includes further DNA sequences coding for the same CDR3. The V gene is TRBV5-4, the J gene TRBJ2-5; no reliable D call. The CDR3 totals 11 residues. The germline CDR1 and CDR2 sequences are SGHNT and YYREEE (reference sequence). V lost 2 bases, J lost 2 bases, and 1 base lay in between. For the CDR3, the DNA is TGTGCCAGCAGCTTACAAGAGACCCAGTACTTC. Translating gives CASSLQETQYF.

This clone was seen just once. The chain couples TRBV10-3 to TRBJ2-7; 7 bases line up with TRBD1. Trimming took 4 bases from V and 3 from J; bases not matched to a gene: 0. CDR1 is ENHRY, CDR2 SYGVKD, per germline. The CDR3 totals 12 residues. CDR3 in amino acids: CAISGDSYEQYF. The CDR3 bases are TGTGCCATCAGTGGGGACAGCTACGAGCAGTACTTC.

The rearrangement uses TRBV29-1 and TRBJ2-3, with TRBD2 matching 7 bases. The CDR3 runs to 13 residues. The germline gives CDR1 SQVTM, CDR2 ANQGSEA. V was pared by 4 bases and J by 3 bases, with 4 bases of the junction left unmatched. Here the CDR3 DNA reads TGCAGCGTTGGTGGGAGGGTTACAGATACGCAGTATTTT. It yields the protein CSVGGRVTDTQYF.

The chain has TRBV21-1 and TRBJ2-1. TRBV21-1 is a recognized pseudogene. This CDR3 has 12 residues. The CDR3 bases are TGTGCCAGCAGCACCAGGCGGACTGAGCAGTTCTTC. As protein: CASSTRRTEQFF.

The chain couples TRBV5-1 to TRBJ2-7; 8 bases map to TRBD2. CDR1 is SGHRS and CDR2 is YFSETQ in the germline V gene. V lost 1 base and J lost 7; bases outside the gene matches: 10. The CDR3 has 15 amino acids. The CDR3, as DNA: TGCGCCAGCAGCTTGTCCGAGCGGGGGCAGGGGGAGCAGTACTTC. Residues: CASSLSERGQGEQYF. The entire variable domain, with the rest obtained from reference TRBV5-1 and TRBJ2-7, is as follows: KAGVTQTPRYLIKTRGQQVTLSCSPISGHRSVSWYQQTPGQGLQFLFEYFSETQRNKGNFPGRFSGRQFSNSRSEMNVSTLELGDSALYLCASSLSERGQGEQYFGPGTRLTVT.

This rearrangement joins TRBV29-1 to TRBJ2-2, with unresolved D. The CDR3 has 11 residues. Deletions cut 5 bases from V and 7 bases from J, with 8 bases between. The germline V gene has CDR1 SQVTM and CDR2 ANQGSEA. The CDR3 loop is CSVRTGGELFF. The CDR3 region has the DNA TGCAGCGTTCGGACGGGCGGGGAGCTGTTTTTT.

This sequence joins TRBV4-2 and TRBJ2-3, with 11 bases matching TRBD2. Germline V gene lookup returns CDR1 LGHNA and CDR2 YNFKEQ. The ends lost 0 bases at V and 6 bases at J; junction bases unmatched: 14. The CDR3 sequence is 19 residues long. CDR3 DNA: TGTGCCAGCAGCCAAGAGGTTTTCTCTCTAGCGGGAGGTGGGGATACGCAGTATTTT. Residues: CASSQEVFSLAGGGDTQYF.

J is TRBJ2-5 and V is TRBV4-1; no definite D call. This CDR3 contains 14 residues. V lost 1 base to trimming and J lost 2 bases, with 8 bases between them. Germline-derived CDR1 and CDR2 are MGHRA and YSYEKL. The CDR3: CASSQVPVQETQYF. CDR3 nucleotides: TGCGCCAGCAGCCAAGTCCCAGTTCAAGAGACCCAGTACTTC.

V and J are TRBV27 and TRBJ2-7; perhaps TRBD1 as D (6 bases). The V gene lost 6 bases and the J gene lost 1 base, with 16 bases spanning the gap. The CDR3 extends over 15 amino acids. Germline V CDR1 and CDR2: MNHEY, SMNVEV (reference sequence). The chain's CDR3 is CASSRGGPASYEQYF. The CDR3 bases are TGTGCCAGCAGCCGAGGGGGACCCGCATCCTACGAGCAGTACTTC.

This sequence joins TRBV11-2 and TRBJ1-4, with a weak D call TRBD1 (5 bases). The CDR3 contains 13 residues. The V end was cut by 3 bases, the J end by 7 bases, with 9 bases between. CDR1 SGHAT and CDR2 FQNNGV come from the germline V gene. The CDR3 DNA reads TGTGCCAGCAGCTTTGGCCAGGGTGAAAAACTGTTTTTT. The encoded protein is CASSFGQGEKLFF.